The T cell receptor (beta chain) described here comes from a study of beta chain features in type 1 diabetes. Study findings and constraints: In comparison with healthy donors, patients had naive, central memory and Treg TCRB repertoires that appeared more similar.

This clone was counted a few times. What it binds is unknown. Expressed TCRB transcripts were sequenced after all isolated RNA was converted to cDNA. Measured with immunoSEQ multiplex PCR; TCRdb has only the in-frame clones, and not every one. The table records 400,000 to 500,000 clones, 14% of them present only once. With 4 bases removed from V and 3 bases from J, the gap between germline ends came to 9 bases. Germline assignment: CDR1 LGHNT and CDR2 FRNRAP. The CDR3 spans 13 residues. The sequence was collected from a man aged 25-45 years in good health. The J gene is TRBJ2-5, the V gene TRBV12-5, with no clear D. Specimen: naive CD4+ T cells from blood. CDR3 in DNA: TGTGCTAGTGGTTATAGGCGAGAAGAGACCCAGTACTTC. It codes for CASGYRREETQYF.